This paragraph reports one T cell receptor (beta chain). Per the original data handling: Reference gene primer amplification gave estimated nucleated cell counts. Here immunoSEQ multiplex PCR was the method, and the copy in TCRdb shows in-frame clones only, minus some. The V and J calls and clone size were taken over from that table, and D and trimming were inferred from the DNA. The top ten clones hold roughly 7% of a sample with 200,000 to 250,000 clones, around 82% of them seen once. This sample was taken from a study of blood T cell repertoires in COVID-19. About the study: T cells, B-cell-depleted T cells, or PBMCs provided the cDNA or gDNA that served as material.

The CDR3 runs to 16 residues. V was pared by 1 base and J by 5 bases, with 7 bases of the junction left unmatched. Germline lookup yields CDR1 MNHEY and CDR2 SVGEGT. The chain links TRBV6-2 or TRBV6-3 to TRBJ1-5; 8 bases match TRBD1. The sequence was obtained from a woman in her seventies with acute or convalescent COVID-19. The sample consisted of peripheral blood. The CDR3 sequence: CASSYYGQGLDQPQHF. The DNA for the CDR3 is TGTGCCAGCAGTTACTACGGACAGGGCCTAGATCAGCCCCAGCATTTT.